The 3 T cell receptor beta chains below all came from one sample that was sequenced in a study of T cell changes during pregnancy in multiple sclerosis. Generated by immunoSEQ multiplex PCR, the TCRdb table keeps only in-frame clones and is missing some. The data contain around 92,000 clones, roughly 91% of them singletons. The specimen was peripheral blood, collected in the first trimester of pregnancy. The origin of the receptors is a female donor with multiple sclerosis, enrolled in a pregnancy study.

V usage is TRBV25-1 and J usage is TRBJ2-7, with a possible D match to TRBD1 (5 bases). V lost 4 bases and J lost 4, with 8 bases in between. This CDR3 comprises 12 residues. Germline lookup yields CDR1 MGHDK and CDR2 SYGVNS. CDR3 DNA: TGTGCCAGCAGTGTAGGGGTTTACGAGCAGTACTTC. Translating gives CASSVGVYEQYF.

This rearrangement joins TRBV6-5 to TRBJ1-1, with a tentative D call TRBD1 (5 bases). The CDR3 is made up of 13 amino acids. Germline V gene sequence: CDR1 MNHEY, CDR2 SVGAGI. V was clipped by 0 bases and J by 6 bases, with 8 bases between them. The chain's CDR3 is CASSYSWGAEAFF. The CDR3 nucleotides are TGTGCCAGCAGTTACTCGTGGGGGGCTGAAGCTTTCTTT.

Points on this clone: Its ends do not fully match the called genes, so a read error is possible. CDR3 coding DNA: TGTGCCAGCAGTATGCTACAGGACGGTGGCTACACCTTC. It translates to CASSMLQDGGYTF. V is TRBV10-3 and J is TRBJ1-2; D perhaps matches TRBD1 (5 bases). Germline V lookup: CDR1 ENHRY, CDR2 SYGVKD. This CDR3 spans 13 amino acids.